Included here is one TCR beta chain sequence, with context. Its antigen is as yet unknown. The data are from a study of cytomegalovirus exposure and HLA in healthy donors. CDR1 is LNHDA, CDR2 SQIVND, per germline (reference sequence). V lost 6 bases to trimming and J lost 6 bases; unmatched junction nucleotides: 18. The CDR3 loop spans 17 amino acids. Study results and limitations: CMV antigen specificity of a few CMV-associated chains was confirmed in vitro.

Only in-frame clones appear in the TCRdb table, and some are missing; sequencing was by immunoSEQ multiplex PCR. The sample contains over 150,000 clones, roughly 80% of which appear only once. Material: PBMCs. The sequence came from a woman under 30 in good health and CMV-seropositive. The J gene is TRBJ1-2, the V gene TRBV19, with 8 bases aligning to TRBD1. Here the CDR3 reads CASSGARTGPPPNGYTF. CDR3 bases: TGTGCCAGTAGCGGGGCCAGGACAGGGCCCCCACCGAATGGCTACACCTTC.